This T cell receptor (beta chain) was profiled in a study of blood T cell repertoires in COVID-19. Study-wide background: Whether acute or convalescent, the COVID-19 samples came from the United States, Italy and Spain.

The table came from immunoSEQ multiplex PCR; TCRdb's copy has only in-frame clones and leaves some out. This sample has a few hundred thousand clones; about 90% occur once, and the top ten carry about 14%. Which cohort a participant joined came from the clinical history participants gave. CDR1 SGDLS and CDR2 YYNGEE come from the germline V gene. The CDR3 is made up of 16 amino acids. Between the trimmed V and J ends, which lost 0 bases and 0 bases, there was a span of 13 bases. The sequence was obtained from a woman aged 50 to 65 with acute COVID-19. Sample: PBMCs or T cells enriched from blood (not recorded which). This chain joins TRBV9 and TRBJ2-7; no clear D. The CDR3 is CASSVGVGRNSYEQYF. CDR3 DNA: TGTGCCAGCAGCGTAGGCGTAGGCAGGAACTCCTACGAGCAGTACTTC.